This T cell receptor (beta chain) originates from a study of cytomegalovirus exposure and HLA in healthy donors (dated by TCRdb to 2016 to 2017). Turning to the overall study: According to an earlier analysis of several hundred of the donors, 150 million to 200 million T cells yielded 117 million unique TCR beta sequences and about 300 Gb of sequence data. Approximately 300 gigabases of sequencing data and 91 million or so unique TCR sequences made up an early release that covered some 640 HLA-typed donors. Of the 350 to 400 genotyped donors, around 81% fell in the genetic ancestry cluster associated with self-reported Caucasian donors. The study aimed to test whether cataloging public T cell receptors could reveal signatures of past pathogen exposure. The T cell repertoires of around 730 subjects were profiled by immunosequencing and related to cytomegalovirus serostatus. Along with the approximately 650-subject first cohort, a separate validation cohort of over a hundred different subjects was used. To predict cytomegalovirus infection status, the study brought together high-throughput TCR immunosequencing, statistical association of individual TCRs with disease status, and machine learning. To study patterns of TCR occurrence, a later analysis re-analyzed previously published TCR beta repertoires from around 660 donors and added high-resolution HLA genotyping. The later analysis used no new phenotypic data to find candidate immune exposures, relying instead on TCR beta sequences and their occurrence across donors. In an earlier analysis of 587 of the donors, high-throughput TCR beta sequencing was used to judge whether each TCR beta V gene segment behaved as functional or pseudogenic. Alongside the repertoire data, information on donor age, sex, ethnicity and CMV serostatus was compiled. A later genetic analysis used genome-wide SNP genotypes for about 60% of the 666 donors, treating that subset as a discovery cohort. Every repertoire in the discovery cohort had been generated on one and the same sequencing platform. Class I and class II HLA loci were covered by the typing at four-digit resolution. The number of donors typed differed by locus, with roughly 629-640 for A, B, C, DRB1 and DQB1, more than 500 for DQA1, 606 for DPA1, and 472 for DPB1. Because of strong linkage in the cohort, roughly 5 DR-DQ haplotypes were treated as single units for association and clustering. Across 398 genotyped donors of the cohort, an average of approximately 240,000 unique TCR beta nucleotide sequences per donor were sequenced, and approximately 17% of those sequences were non-productive.

In total, just over 650 healthy bone marrow donors made up the cohort. At the time of sampling, all cohort members were nominally healthy, though unrecorded immune exposures were likely present. The donor was CMV seropositive and belonged to the group of 250 to 300 seropositive cohort members. A peripheral blood sample was collected from each donor, and TCR beta sequencing was performed on peripheral blood mononuclear cells. The Qiagen DNeasy Blood Extraction Kit was used to extract genomic DNA from the blood cell samples. Preparation of the library involved the immunoSEQ multiplex PCR assay. For the multiplex PCR, a mixture combining 60 forward primers for TCR Vbeta segments and 13 reverse primers for TCR Jbeta segments was used. The CDR3 region of rearranged TCR beta genes was amplified from genomic DNA by a multiplex PCR assay. Amplified TCR beta libraries were sequenced as 87-base-pair reads on the Illumina HiSeq System. The published analysis was carried out like this. A later analysis tallied 75 million to 95 million unique TCR beta chains across the roughly 610 repertoires, and approximately 11 million of those chains were shared by two or more donors. To remove PCR and sequencing errors, raw reads were error-corrected and collapsed into unique sequences using a nearest-neighbor algorithm that merged closely related sequences. To assign V, D and J gene segments, CDR3 sequences were aligned to IMGT reference sequences. Each retained sequence needed at least a six-nucleotide match to both a V gene segment and a J gene segment. A rearrangement was called productive if the CDR3 had no stop codons and remained in frame with V and J, and every other rearrangement was called non-productive. CDR3 was defined according to IMGT convention as the region running from the second conserved V-encoded cysteine to the conserved J-encoded phenylalanine. The earlier analysis of about 610 of the donors excluded any sequence lacking an unambiguous match to a single V gene segment. An earlier analysis of roughly 590 of the donors called V segments functional above 56.7% productive rearrangements and segregating when the between-donor standard deviation exceeded 5%. To diagnose cytomegalovirus status from the catalog of TCR beta chain sequences, a statistical classification framework was built. V and J gene assignment, in a later analysis, came from comparing TCR nucleotide sequences with IMGT/GENE-DB human TR gene sequences. The TCRdist pipeline was used in a later analysis to assign CDR3 sequences and most-parsimonious VDJ recombination scenarios. In a later analysis, each TCR beta chain was defined by its CDR3 amino acid sequence together with its V-gene family, and reads lacking a unique V-gene family were excluded. As a way to deal with suspected cross-contamination and a sequencing artifact, a later analysis dropped under 600 nucleotide sequences that were highly shared and had low generation probability. In a later analysis, a clonal expansion index was calculated for each public chain from normalized within-repertoire ranks of inferred template counts. In a later analysis, generation probabilities were computed with a VDJ recombination model fitted to out-of-frame rearrangements, and the resulting probabilities were checked against IGoR. In a later analysis, hypergeometric tests were used to score TCR-TCR, TCR-HLA and TCR-CMV co-occurrence, with a repertoire-size bias correction applied to TCR pairs. False discovery rates were estimated in a later analysis by permuting HLA or CMV assignments 20 times. In a later analysis, co-occurring TCRs were grouped using DBSCAN, with TCRdist sequence similarity added in when clustering inside HLA-allele-positive subsets. Repertoires with fewer than 30,000 or more than 120,000 public chains were left out of co-occurrence clustering, as were about five repertoires with anomalous nucleotide sharing. Not all clones reach the TCRdb copy of this immuneACCESS table, which keeps in-frame sequences only. Checked studies attribute under half of the gap to unresolved V genes and leave the rest unexplained. V and J calls and clone size are those listed in that table; D and trimming were worked out from the DNA. Across this sample there are approximately 200,000 clones, with roughly 80% seen only once. Jointly, the top ten make up around 6% of the sample.

Worth noting for this clone: No cognate antigen has been identified for it. No base qualities exist here, and no much larger clone lies one base off it.

Broad study findings and their caveats: In this cohort, only TCR beta chains were sequenced, and detectable features were limited by the absence of alpha or paired-chain data. Correlated functional status among segregating V segments might reflect linkage disequilibrium, but an unknown experimental factor could not be ruled out. According to a later analysis, TCR association rates differed among HLA loci, with DRB1 alleles showing the most associated TCRs and HLA-C alleles showing the fewest. Three of the identified cytomegalovirus-associated TCR beta chains were confirmed in vitro to be specific for cytomegalovirus antigens. In an earlier analysis of approximately 590 of the donors, most TCR beta V segments appeared in productive rearrangements about 87% or about 30% of the time, broadly matching IMGT annotations. The authors suggested that the approach could potentially be extended to other disease states and immunological phenotypes. Most CMV-associated TCR beta chains appeared to be HLA-restricted in a later analysis, and the HLA associations seemed to be driven largely by CMV exposure. A further reported finding was that TCR beta sequences accurately predicted the HLA-A and HLA-B alleles for most subjects in the first cohort. HLA typing was unavailable for some donors at each locus, so association tests used only the typed subset. The earlier analysis of almost 600 of the donors excluded roughly 17 rarely observed V segments, including chromosome 9 orphons, because counts were too low. In a later genetic analysis, fewer N-insertions in productive TCRs were reported among donors in an Asian-associated ancestry cluster than the approximately 710-donor mean. In a later genetic analysis, a missense DCLRE1C variant was associated with V-gene and J-gene trimming of TCR beta chains, and the association was replicated in an independent cohort. Immune exposure information for the cohort was limited to CMV serostatus. The classifier was reported to diagnose cytomegalovirus status with high specificity and sensitivity in both the original cohort and the validation cohort. Strong co-occurrence of HLA alleles, especially DR and DQ, made assigning TCR associations to individual alleles difficult. A later analysis associated 16,951 TCR beta sequences with specific HLA alleles at a false discovery rate of 0.05. In a later analysis, several top co-occurrence clusters were reported to appear linked to parvovirus B19, influenza, CMV and Epstein-Barr virus. Compared with equally common non-associated chains, HLA-associated TCR beta chains in a later analysis were more clonally expanded and had lower generation probabilities. The sequencing pipeline was judged likely to have produced a cluster of highly shared sequence variants as a technical artifact. In the study, around 160 TCR beta chains were listed as associated with cytomegalovirus. Presence/absence analyses assumed roughly uniform sequencing depth across donors, an assumption that may not hold. Most TCR sequences were seen in very few donors, while some public TCRs were found in many individuals.

The clonotype was recovered from a woman aged 45-60 years in good health and CMV-seropositive. The material sequenced was PBMCs.

The base sequence is TGTGCCTCCTCCGCGGGGACTGAAGCTTTCTTT. Its protein reads: CASSAGTEAFF. This receptor chain uses TRBV30 and TRBJ1-1, with the D gene too uncertain to name. The germline V gene (reference sequence) yields GTSNPN for CDR1 and SVGIG for CDR2. V was cut back by 7 bases and J by 5 bases, leaving a gap of 11 bases between them. The CDR3 runs 11 residues from the cysteine to the phenylalanine. Here the CDR3 DNA is all that survives: 33 bases in frame from base 1.